The next 11 T cell receptor beta chains were all read from a single sample in a study of shared clonotypes between healthy human individuals. Sequencing was performed with immunoSEQ multiplex PCR; in TCRdb, only in-frame clones are kept and a portion is missing. The table records about 79,000 clones, 50% to 70% of them present only once. Input material: memory CD8+ T cells sorted from blood. Subset in this sample: CD45RO+ cells pooled with CCR7-negative TemRA cells. The receptor source for this set is a young man in good health.

Turning to this clone: In the same sample, other DNA sequences code for this CDR3. The chain uses TRBV7-2 and TRBJ1-2; TRBD1 might be the D (6 bases). The germline gives CDR1 SGHTA, CDR2 FQGNSA. The ends were cut back, 5 bases at V and 6 bases at J, with 10 bases in the middle. The CDR3 consists of 12 residues. The CDR3 bases are TGTGCCAGCAGCCCCCGGACAGATGGCTACACCTTC. It is translated as CASSPRTDGYTF.

The rearrangement links TRBV6-5 to TRBJ2-3; D not resolved. Germline V gene lookup returns CDR1 MNHEY and CDR2 SVGAGI. The CDR3 loop spans 14 amino acids. V was pared by 3 bases and J by 6 bases, with 13 bases between. CDR3 loop: CASSYGSRRDTQYF. Here the CDR3 DNA reads TGTGCCAGCAGTTATGGGTCGAGACGCGATACGCAGTATTTT.

This rearrangement joins TRBV5-4 to TRBJ2-3, with D maybe TRBD2 (6 bases). The germline V gene has CDR1 SGHNT and CDR2 YYREEE (reference sequence). The length of the CDR3 is 15 residues. The V and J ends lost 2 bases and 1 base respectively, with 11 bases between them. This CDR3 reads CASSFSREGTDTQYF. The CDR3 DNA is TGTGCCAGCAGCTTCTCAAGGGAGGGCACAGATACGCAGTATTTT.

V and J are TRBV7-6 and TRBJ2-3, with a tentative D call TRBD2 (6 bases). Trimming shortened V by 0 bases and J by 0 bases, and 7 bases separated the two germline ends. Germline CDR1 reads SGHVS; CDR2 reads FNYEAQ. This CDR3 is 15 amino acids long. In DNA, the CDR3 is TGTGCCAGCAGCTTAGCCAGCGGGAGCACAGATACGCAGTATTTT. The encoded protein is CASSLASGSTDTQYF.

The chain is built from TRBV7-2 and TRBJ2-1, with 9 bases identical to TRBD1. After removal of 1 base from V and 6 bases from J, the junction contained 1 base not matched to a gene. The V gene's germline CDR1 is SGHTA and CDR2 FQGNSA. The CDR3 consists of 14 residues. The CDR3 nucleotides read TGTGCCAGCAGCTTAGACAGGGGGCTCAATGAGCAGTTCTTC. Translated, it gives CASSLDRGLNEQFF.

The chain is built from TRBV7-6 and TRBJ1-4, with a tentative D call TRBD1 (5 bases). The V gene's germline CDR1 is SGHVS and CDR2 FNYEAQ. V was pared by 5 bases and J by 4 bases, with 11 bases between. The CDR3 spans 14 residues. For the CDR3, the DNA is TGTGCCAGCAGCCTATACAGGTTTAATGAAAAACTGTTTTTT. This gives the protein CASSLYRFNEKLFF.

The chain uses TRBV9 and TRBJ2-5; a possible D gene is TRBD2 (6 bases). Germline CDR1 is SGDLS and CDR2 is YYNGEE. Trimming cost V 4 bases and J 4 bases, with 17 bases left between them. The CDR3 extends over 15 amino acids. The CDR3 loop is CASSPGLLLLETQYF. As DNA, the CDR3 is TGTGCCAGCAGCCCGGGACTCCTCCTTCTAGAGACCCAGTACTTC.

The chain recombines TRBV25-1 with TRBJ2-1; 9 bases map to TRBD2. Germline CDR1 reads MGHDK; CDR2 reads SYGVNS. The CDR3 contains 16 residues. With 3 bases clipped from V and 8 bases from J, the junction kept 11 bases outside the gene matches. CDR3 nucleotide sequence: TGTGCCAGCAGTGACAATCTAGCGGGAAGACAAGATGAGCAGTTCTTC. Its translation is CASSDNLAGRQDEQFF.

This clone was detected many times. The gene calls are TRBV6-5 and TRBJ2-7, with 8 bases lining up with TRBD2. J was trimmed by 3 bases and V by 6 bases; bases with no gene match: 10. CDR3 length: 15 amino acids. Germline V lookup: CDR1 MNHEY, CDR2 SVGAGI. The CDR3 loop reads CASSYPRGGFYEQYF. Here the CDR3 DNA reads TGTGCCAGCAGCTACCCCCGGGGGGGCTTCTACGAGCAGTACTTC.

CDR3 sequence: CASSQEGQRNEPQHF. The CDR3 nucleotides are TGCGCCAGCAGCCAAGAGGGTCAGAGGAACGAGCCCCAGCATTTT. This chain links TRBV4-1 with TRBJ1-5, with unresolved D. CDR1 and CDR2 (germline): MGHRA, YSYEKL. Trimming left V 0 bases short and J 8 bases short, with 14 bases between. The CDR3 loop spans 15 amino acids.

The chain has TRBV14 and TRBJ1-1; 7 nucleotides match TRBD1. Germline V gene data show CDR1 as SGHDN and CDR2 as FVKESK. J lost 4 bases, V lost 4 bases, and 3 bases had no gene match. This CDR3 is built from 13 residues. CDR3 sequence reads: CASSLGTATEAFF. CDR3 nucleotides: TGTGCCAGCAGCCTTGGGACAGCCACTGAAGCTTTCTTT.